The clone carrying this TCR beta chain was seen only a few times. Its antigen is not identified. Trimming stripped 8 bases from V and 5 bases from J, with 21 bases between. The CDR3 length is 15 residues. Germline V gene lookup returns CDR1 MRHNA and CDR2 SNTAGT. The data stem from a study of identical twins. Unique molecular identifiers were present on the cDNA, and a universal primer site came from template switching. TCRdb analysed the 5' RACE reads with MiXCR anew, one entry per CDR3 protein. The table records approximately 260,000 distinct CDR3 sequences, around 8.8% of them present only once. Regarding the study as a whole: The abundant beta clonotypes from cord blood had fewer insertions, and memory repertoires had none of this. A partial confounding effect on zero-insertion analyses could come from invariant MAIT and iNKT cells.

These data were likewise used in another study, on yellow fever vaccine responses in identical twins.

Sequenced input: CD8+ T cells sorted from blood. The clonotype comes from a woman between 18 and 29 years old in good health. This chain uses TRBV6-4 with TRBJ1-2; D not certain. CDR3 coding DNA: TGTGCCAGCTCGCCCTCAGGAGACCGCCGATATGGCTACACCTTC. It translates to CASSPSGDRRYGYTF.